This record concerns one T cell receptor beta chain sequence. Its cognate antigen is unknown. TCRdb used MiXCR to reprocess the multiplex PCR reads, holding one entry per CDR3 protein. The table has about 17,000 distinct CDR3 sequences, about two thirds seen once. The source of the sample is a study of breast tumors, draining lymph nodes, adjacent tissues. Whole-study results and caveats: Compared with basal-like, luminal-like tumors shared significantly more repertoire with nontumor tissue. Data only fit, rather than demonstrated, lymph node origin of most tumor T cells. Data fit most tumor T cells coming from lymph node, expanding in tumor. Compared with lymph nodes, tumors were less diverse; compared with nontumor tissue, more.

Source material: tumor-adjacent breast tissue. The sequence was collected from a female donor with breast cancer. Some clones in this sample may be carry-over from other donors' samples.

The CDR3 DNA sequence: TGTGCCAGCAGCTTGGGGGGACAGGGGGCCCACGAGCAGTACTTC. Its translation is CASSLGGQGAHEQYF. The V and J genes are TRBV5-5 and TRBJ2-7; 12 nucleotides match TRBD1. The V and J ends lost 0 bases and 5 bases, in that order; junction bases with no gene match: 3. Germline V gene sequence: CDR1 SGHKS, CDR2 YYEKEE (reference sequence). This CDR3 contains 15 residues.